The clone carrying this T cell receptor beta chain has only a few counts. Its antigen is not known. Germline CDR1 reads SGDLS; CDR2 reads YYNGEE. The CDR3 consists of 16 residues. V lost 4 bases to trimming and J lost 4 bases; unmatched junction nucleotides: 9. The source of the sample is a study of response to subunit inactivated influenza vaccine. Whole-study results and caveats: It was the authors' suggestion that each seasonal influenza vaccination recruits few new T cells.

One entry per CDR3 protein, called by TCRdb with MiXCR from the RT-PCR reads. The repertoire has about 520,000 distinct CDR3 sequences, 25% of them found once; the top ten carry 1.5% to 2%. The V and J genes are TRBV9 and TRBJ2-1; 9 bases fit TRBD2. This TCR was sampled from a man aged 50-59 years who received an inactivated influenza vaccine. Specimen: CD4+ T cells sorted from PBMCs, collected roughly 5 days after vaccination. CDR3 bases: TGTGCCAGCAGCCCCGCGGGACTAGCTCTATACAATGAGCAGTTCTTC. Translating gives CASSPAGLALYNEQFF.